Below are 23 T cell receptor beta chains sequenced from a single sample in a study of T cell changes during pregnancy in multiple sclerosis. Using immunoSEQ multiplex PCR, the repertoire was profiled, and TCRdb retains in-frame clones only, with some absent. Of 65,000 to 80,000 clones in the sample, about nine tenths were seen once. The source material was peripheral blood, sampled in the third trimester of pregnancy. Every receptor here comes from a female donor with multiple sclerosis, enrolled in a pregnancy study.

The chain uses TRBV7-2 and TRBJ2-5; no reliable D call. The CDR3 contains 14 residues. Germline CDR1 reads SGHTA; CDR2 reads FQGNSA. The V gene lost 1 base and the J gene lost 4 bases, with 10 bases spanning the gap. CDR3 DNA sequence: TGTGCCAGCAGCTTAGACAGCCACGGAGAGACCCAGTACTTC. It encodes CASSLDSHGETQYF.

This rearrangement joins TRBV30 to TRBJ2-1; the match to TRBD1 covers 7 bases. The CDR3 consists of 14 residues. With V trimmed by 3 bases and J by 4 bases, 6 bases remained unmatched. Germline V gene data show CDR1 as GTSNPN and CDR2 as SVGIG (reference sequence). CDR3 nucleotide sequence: TGTGCCTGGAGCCTTCTGGACAGGTACAATGAGCAGTTCTTC. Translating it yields CAWSLLDRYNEQFF.

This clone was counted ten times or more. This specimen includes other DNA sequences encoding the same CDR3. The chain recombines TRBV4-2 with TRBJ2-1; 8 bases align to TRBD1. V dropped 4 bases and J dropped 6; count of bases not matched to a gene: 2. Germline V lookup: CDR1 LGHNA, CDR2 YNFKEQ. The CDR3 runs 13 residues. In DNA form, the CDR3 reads TGTGCCAGCAGCCTTGGACAGGGCAATGAGCAGTTCTTC. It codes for CASSLGQGNEQFF.

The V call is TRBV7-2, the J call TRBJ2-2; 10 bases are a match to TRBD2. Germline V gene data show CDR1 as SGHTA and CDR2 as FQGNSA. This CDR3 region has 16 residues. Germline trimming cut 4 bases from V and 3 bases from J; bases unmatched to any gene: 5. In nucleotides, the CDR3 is TGTGCCAGCAGCTCAAACAGCGGGGGGGACACCGGGGAGCTGTTTTTT. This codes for CASSSNSGGDTGELFF.

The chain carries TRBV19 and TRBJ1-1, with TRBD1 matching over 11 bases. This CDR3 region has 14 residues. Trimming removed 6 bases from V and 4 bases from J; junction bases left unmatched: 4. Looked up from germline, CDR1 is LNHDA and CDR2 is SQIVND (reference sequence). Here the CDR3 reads CASSWTGGGTEAFF. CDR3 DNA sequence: TGTGCCAGTAGCTGGACAGGGGGCGGCACTGAAGCTTTCTTT.

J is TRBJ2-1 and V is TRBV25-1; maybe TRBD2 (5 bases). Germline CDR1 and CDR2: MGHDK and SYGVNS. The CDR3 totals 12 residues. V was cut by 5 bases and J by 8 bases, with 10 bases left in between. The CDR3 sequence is CASSRGMDEQFF. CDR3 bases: TGTGCCAGCAGTAGAGGGATGGATGAGCAGTTCTTC.

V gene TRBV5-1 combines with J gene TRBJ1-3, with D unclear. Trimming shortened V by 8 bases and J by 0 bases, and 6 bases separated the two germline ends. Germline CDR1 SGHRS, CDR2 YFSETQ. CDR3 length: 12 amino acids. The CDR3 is CASISSGNTIYF. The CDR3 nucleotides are TGCGCCAGTATCAGCTCTGGAAACACCATATATTTT.

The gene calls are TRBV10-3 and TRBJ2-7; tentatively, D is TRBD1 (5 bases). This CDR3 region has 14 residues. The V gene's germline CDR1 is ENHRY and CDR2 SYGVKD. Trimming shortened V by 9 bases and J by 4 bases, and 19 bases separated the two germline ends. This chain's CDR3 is CAIGPQGILYEQYF. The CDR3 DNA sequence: TGTGCCATAGGCCCCCAGGGAATTCTATACGAGCAGTACTTC.

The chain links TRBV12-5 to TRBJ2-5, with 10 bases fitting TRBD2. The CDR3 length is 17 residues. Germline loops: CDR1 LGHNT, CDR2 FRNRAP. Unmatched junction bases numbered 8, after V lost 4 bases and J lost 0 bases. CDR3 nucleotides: TGTGCTAGTGGTTCCTCCGGGACTAGCGCGTACCAAGAGACCCAGTACTTC. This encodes CASGSSGTSAYQETQYF.

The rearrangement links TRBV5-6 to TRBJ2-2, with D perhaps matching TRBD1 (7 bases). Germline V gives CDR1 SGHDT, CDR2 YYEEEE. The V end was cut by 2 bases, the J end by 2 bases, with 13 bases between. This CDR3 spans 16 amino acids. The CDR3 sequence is CASSFGGGSNTGELFF. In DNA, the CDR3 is TGTGCCAGCAGCTTTGGAGGGGGCTCAAACACCGGGGAGCTGTTTTTT.

CDR3 nucleotides: TGCGCCAGCAGCCAAGGCTCACTAGGCTACGAGCAGTACTTC. Translating it yields CASSQGSLGYEQYF. This sequence joins TRBV4-1 and TRBJ2-7, with a possible D match to TRBD2 (5 bases). The CDR3 loop spans 14 amino acids. From germline, CDR1 is MGHRA and CDR2 YSYEKL. Trimming pared 1 base from V and 3 bases from J, leaving 10 bases between.

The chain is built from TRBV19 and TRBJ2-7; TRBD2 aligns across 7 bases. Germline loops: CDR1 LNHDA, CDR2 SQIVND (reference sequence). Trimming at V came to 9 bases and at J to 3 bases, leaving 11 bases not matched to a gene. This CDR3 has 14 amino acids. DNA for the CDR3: TGTGCCAGCAGAAAGAAAGGGGACTACTACGAGCAGTACTTC. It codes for CASRKKGDYYEQYF.

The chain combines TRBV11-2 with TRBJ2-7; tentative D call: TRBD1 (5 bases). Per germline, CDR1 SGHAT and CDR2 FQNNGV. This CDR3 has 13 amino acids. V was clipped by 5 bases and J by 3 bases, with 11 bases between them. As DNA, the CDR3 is TGTGCCAGCAGCCTTAGGGGATTCTACGAGCAGTACTTC. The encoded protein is CASSLRGFYEQYF. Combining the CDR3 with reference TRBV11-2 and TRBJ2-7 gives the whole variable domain EAGVAQSPRYKIIEKRQSVAFWCNPISGHATLYWYQQILGQGPKLLIQFQNNGVVDDSQLPKDRFSAERLKGVDSTLKIQPAKLEDSAVYLCASSLRGFYEQYFGPGTRLTVT.

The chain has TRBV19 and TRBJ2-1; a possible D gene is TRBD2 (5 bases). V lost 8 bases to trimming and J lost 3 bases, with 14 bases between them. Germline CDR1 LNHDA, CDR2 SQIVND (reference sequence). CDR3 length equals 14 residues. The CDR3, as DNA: TGTGCCAGTGGGGAGACCGGCAACTACAATGAGCAGTTCTTC. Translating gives CASGETGNYNEQFF.

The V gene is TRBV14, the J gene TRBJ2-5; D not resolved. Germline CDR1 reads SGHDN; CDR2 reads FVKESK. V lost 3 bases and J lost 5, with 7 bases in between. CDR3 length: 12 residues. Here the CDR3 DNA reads TGTGCCAGCAGCCAGCAGAAGGAGACCCAGTACTTC. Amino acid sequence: CASSQQKETQYF.

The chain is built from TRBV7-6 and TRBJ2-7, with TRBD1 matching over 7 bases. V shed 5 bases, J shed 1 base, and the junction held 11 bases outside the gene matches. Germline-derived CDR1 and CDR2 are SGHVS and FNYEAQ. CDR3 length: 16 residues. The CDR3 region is CASSTRTGWSSYEQYF. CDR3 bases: TGTGCCAGCAGCACGAGGACAGGATGGAGTTCCTACGAGCAGTACTTC.

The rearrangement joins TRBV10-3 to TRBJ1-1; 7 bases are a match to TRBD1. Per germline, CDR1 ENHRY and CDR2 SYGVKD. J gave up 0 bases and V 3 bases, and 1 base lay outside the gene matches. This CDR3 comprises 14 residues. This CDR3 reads CAISEQGLNTEAFF. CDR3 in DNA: TGTGCCATCAGTGAACAGGGGCTGAACACTGAAGCTTTCTTT.

CDR3 residues: CASILQGSGGYTF. CDR3 nucleotides: TGTGCCAGCATCCTACAGGGTTCGGGCGGCTACACCTTC. The chain recombines TRBV2 with TRBJ1-2, with a tentative D call TRBD1 (6 bases). Germline CDR1 SNHLY, CDR2 FYNNEI. V was cut by 7 bases and J by 8 bases, with 17 bases left in between. CDR3 length: 13 amino acids.

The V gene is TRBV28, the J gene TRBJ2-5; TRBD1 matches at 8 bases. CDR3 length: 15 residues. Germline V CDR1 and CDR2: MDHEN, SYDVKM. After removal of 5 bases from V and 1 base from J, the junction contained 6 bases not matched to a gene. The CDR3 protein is CASSGSGQVQETQYF. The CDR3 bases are TGTGCCAGCAGTGGATCGGGACAGGTCCAAGAGACCCAGTACTTC. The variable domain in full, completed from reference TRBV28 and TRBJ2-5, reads DVKVTQSSRYLVKRTGEKVFLECVQDMDHENMFWYRQDPGLGLRLIYFSYDVKMKEKGDIPEGYSVSREKKERFSLILESASTNQTSMYLCASSGSGQVQETQYFGPGTRLLVL.

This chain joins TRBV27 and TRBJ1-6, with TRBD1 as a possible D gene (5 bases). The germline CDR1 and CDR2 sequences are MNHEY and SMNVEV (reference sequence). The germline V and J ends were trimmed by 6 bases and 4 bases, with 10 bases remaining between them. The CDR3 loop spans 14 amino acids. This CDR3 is CASSQQEYNSPLHF. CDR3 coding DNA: TGTGCCAGCAGCCAACAGGAGTATAATTCACCCCTCCACTTT.

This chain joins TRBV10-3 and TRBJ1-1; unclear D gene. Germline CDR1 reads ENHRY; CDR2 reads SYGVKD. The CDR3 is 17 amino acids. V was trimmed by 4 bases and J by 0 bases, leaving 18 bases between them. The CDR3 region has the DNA TGTGCCATCAGTGGTTGGGCCCGGGCGGGAATGAACACTGAAGCTTTCTTT. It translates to CAISGWARAGMNTEAFF.

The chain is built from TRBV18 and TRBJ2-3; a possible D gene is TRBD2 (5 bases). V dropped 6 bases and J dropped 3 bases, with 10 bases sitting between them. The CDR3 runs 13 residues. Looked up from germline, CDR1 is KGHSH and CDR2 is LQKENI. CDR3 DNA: TGTGCCAGCTCTCCGGACTTGACAGATACGCAGTATTTT. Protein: CASSPDLTDTQYF.

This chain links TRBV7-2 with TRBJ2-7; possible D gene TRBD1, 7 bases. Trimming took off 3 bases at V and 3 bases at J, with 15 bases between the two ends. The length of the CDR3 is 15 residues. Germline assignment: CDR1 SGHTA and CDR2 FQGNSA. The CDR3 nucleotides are TGTGCCAGCAGCTTGACAGGGACTGGGTACTACGAGCAGTACTTC. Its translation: CASSLTGTGYYEQYF.